This TCR beta chain was retrieved from a study of T-cell reconstitution after alpha-beta-depleted transplantation in children. Whole-study findings and limits: It was newly produced T cells that mostly accounted for T-cell counts and diversity one year after transplant. Several patients had high TCRbeta diversity at day 60; it came from surviving recipient T cells and thymic progenitors. Alpha-beta T cells about two months after transplant reportedly derived from several hundred expanded graft clones.

The TCRbeta library was prepared with unique molecular identifiers. TCRdb analysed the PCR reads with MiXCR anew, one entry per CDR3 protein. Among 700,000 or so distinct CDR3 sequences listed, around 13% were seen once. Germline V gene data show CDR1 as SQVTM and CDR2 as ANQGSEA. This CDR3 has 14 residues. Trimming shortened V by 4 bases and J by 1 base, and 13 bases separated the two germline ends. In this sample, this clonotype turned up many times. As yet, its antigen is unknown. The source of this sequence is a girl between 2 and 10 years old with congenital amegakaryocytic thrombocytopenia, due to receive a stem cell transplant. J is TRBJ1-1 and V is TRBV29-1; no clear D gene. The sample in question was PBMCs, obtained before TCRalphabeta/CD19-depleted stem cell transplant. The CDR3 region has the DNA TGCAGCGTTGTCGATGACATAGGGAACACTGAAGCTTTCTTT. Residues: CSVVDDIGNTEAFF.